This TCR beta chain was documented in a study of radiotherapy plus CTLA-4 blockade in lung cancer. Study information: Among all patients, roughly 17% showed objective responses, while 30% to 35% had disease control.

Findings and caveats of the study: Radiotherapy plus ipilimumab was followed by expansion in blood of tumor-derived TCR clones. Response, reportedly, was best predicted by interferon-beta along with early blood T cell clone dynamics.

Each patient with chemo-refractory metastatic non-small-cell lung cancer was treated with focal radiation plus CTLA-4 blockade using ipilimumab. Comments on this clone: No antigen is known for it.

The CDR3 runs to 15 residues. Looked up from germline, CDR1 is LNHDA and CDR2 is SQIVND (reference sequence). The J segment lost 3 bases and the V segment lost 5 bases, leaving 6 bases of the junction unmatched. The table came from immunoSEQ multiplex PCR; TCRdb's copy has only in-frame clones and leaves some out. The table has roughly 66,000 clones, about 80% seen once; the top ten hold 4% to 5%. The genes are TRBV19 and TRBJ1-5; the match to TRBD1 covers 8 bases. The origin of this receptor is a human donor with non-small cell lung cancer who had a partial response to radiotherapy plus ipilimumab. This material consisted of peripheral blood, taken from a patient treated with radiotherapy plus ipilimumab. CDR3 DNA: TGTGCCAGTAGTCCGACAGGGGTCCTCAATCAGCCCCAGCATTTT. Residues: CASSPTGVLNQPQHF.